This is a list of T cell receptor beta chains from one sample in a study of type 1 and type 2 diabetes patients. From the multiplex PCR reads, TCRdb called clonotypes with MiXCR, one entry per CDR3 protein. The sample records more than 250,000 distinct CDR3 sequences, roughly 44% being singletons. Sequenced: peripheral blood mononuclear cells (PBMCs). The receptors originated from a man aged 18 to 35 with type 2 diabetes. The conserved cysteine and the conserved F or W are not part of the CDR3 here. The order of the fields is V gene, CDR3 protein.

v_call: TRBV25-1; cdr3_aa: ASSELRAGADTGELF
v_call: TRBV15; cdr3_aa: ATSRGTDSYEQY
v_call: TRBV2; cdr3_aa: ASSSVRDYEQY
v_call: TRBV7-2; cdr3_aa: ASSQGGTGGYEQY
v_call: TRBV10-3; cdr3_aa: AIRAAGRDQPQH
v_call: TRBV29-1; cdr3_aa: SVEGSPRDSYGYT
v_call: TRBV18; cdr3_aa: ASSPSTGSYEQY
v_call: TRBV19; cdr3_aa: ASSKTGNTEAF
v_call: TRBV7-6; cdr3_aa: ASSFRQERQETQY
v_call: TRBV10-1; cdr3_aa: ASSAGTPVSEQY
v_call: TRBV2; cdr3_aa: ASSESVGRQGMYSNQPQH
v_call: TRBV7-9; cdr3_aa: ASSENTETPYEQY
v_call: TRBV7-2; cdr3_aa: ASSLGYGTSGYEQY
v_call: TRBV7-6; cdr3_aa: ASSLGQGSGNTIY
v_call: TRBV14; cdr3_aa: ASSQENLYGYT
v_call: TRBV20-1; cdr3_aa: SASPGDTYGYT
v_call: TRBV7-3; cdr3_aa: ASSVRDRGLGNEQF
v_call: TRBV30; cdr3_aa: AWSEGMYEQY
v_call: TRBV4-1; cdr3_aa: ASSLRDRQEEQY
v_call: TRBV10-2; cdr3_aa: ASSYDTGFEQY
v_call: TRBV6-1; cdr3_aa: ASSESGGSNQPQH
v_call: TRBV5-1; cdr3_aa: ASSPDRLEETQY
v_call: TRBV7-3; cdr3_aa: AISGPGLAGPGTETQY
v_call: TRBV2; cdr3_aa: ASSDRTQY
v_call: TRBV6-5; cdr3_aa: ASSYSKLDEQY
v_call: TRBV7-8; cdr3_aa: ASSSHTGNEQF
v_call: TRBV7-9; cdr3_aa: ASGTGWDYGYT
v_call: TRBV5-1; cdr3_aa: ASSLYGVDQTEAF
v_call: TRBV9; cdr3_aa: ASRQGRDGYT
v_call: TRBV5-1; cdr3_aa: ASSLGQGELEAF